Listed below are T cell receptor beta chains from one sample, sequenced in a study of T cells in Graves' hyperthyroidism and ophthalmopathy. TCRdb reanalysed the multiplex PCR reads using MiXCR and keeps one entry per CDR3 protein. The sample yields more than 300,000 distinct CDR3 sequences, under 20% seen once. Sequencing input: blood. Source of these receptors: a man aged 18-30 years with Graves' ophthalmopathy. Each CDR3 is given with its conserved first and last residue. A D gene is named only where the DNA matches it firmly. The listing skips clone size in some rows; elsewhere it reads once, few, many or a size class.

d_gene: -
v_gene: TRBV7-8
abundance: many
j_gene: TRBJ1-2
CDR3aa: CASGVLEANYGYTF
CDR3nt: TGTGCCAGCGGGGTCTTGGAAGCTAACTATGGCTACACCTTC

d_gene: TRBD1
v_gene: TRBV20-1
abundance: many
j_gene: TRBJ1-1
CDR3aa: CSARPGQENTEAFF
CDR3nt: TGCAGTGCTAGGCCGGGACAGGAGAACACTGAAGCTTTCTTT

d_gene: -
v_gene: TRBV7-4
abundance: few
j_gene: TRBJ1-6
CDR3aa: CASSLGPWIHSPLHF
CDR3nt: TGTGCCAGCAGCTTAGGGCCGTGGATACATTCACCCCTCCACTTT

d_gene: -
v_gene: TRBV7-8
abundance: few
j_gene: TRBJ1-2
CDR3aa: CASSDQQGHGYTF
CDR3nt: TGTGCCAGCAGCGACCAACAGGGCCATGGCTACACCTTC

d_gene: TRBD2
v_gene: TRBV9
abundance: many
j_gene: TRBJ2-1
CDR3aa: CASSAGGDYNEQFF
CDR3nt: TGTGCCAGCAGCGCGGGGGGGGACTACAATGAGCAGTTCTTC

d_gene: -
v_gene: TRBV6-1
abundance: many
j_gene: TRBJ1-2
CDR3aa: CASSEALRGQRNYGYTF
CDR3nt: TGTGCCAGCAGTGAAGCGCTTCGGGGACAAAGAAACTATGGCTACACCTTC

d_gene: -
v_gene: TRBV29-1
abundance: few
j_gene: TRBJ1-1
CDR3aa: CSTGEQGLGAFF
CDR3nt: TGCAGCACCGGGGAACAGGGATTGGGAGCTTTCTTT

d_gene: -
v_gene: TRBV24-1
abundance: few
j_gene: TRBJ2-3
CDR3aa: CATSDGDFTDTQYF
CDR3nt: TGTGCCACCAGTGACGGGGACTTCACAGATACGCAGTATTTT

d_gene: -
v_gene: TRBV5-1
abundance: many
j_gene: TRBJ2-3
CDR3aa: CASSRGASVDTQYF
CDR3nt: TGCGCCAGCAGCAGGGGGGCTAGCGTGGATACGCAGTATTTT

d_gene: TRBD2
v_gene: TRBV9
abundance: few
j_gene: TRBJ2-3
CDR3aa: CASSVVTSGTDTQYF
CDR3nt: TGTGCCAGCAGCGTAGTGACTAGCGGGACAGATACGCAGTATTTT

d_gene: -
v_gene: TRBV5-1
abundance: many
j_gene: TRBJ1-1
CDR3aa: CASSLDPNTEAFF
CDR3nt: TGTGCCAGCAGCTTAGACCCGAACACTGAAGCTTTCTTT

d_gene: -
v_gene: TRBV20-1
abundance: -
j_gene: TRBJ2-5
CDR3aa: CSARAQETQYF
CDR3nt: TGCAGTGCCCGGGCCCAAGAGACCCAGTACTTC

d_gene: TRBD1
v_gene: TRBV7-3
abundance: -
j_gene: TRBJ1-2
CDR3aa: CASSLRGQGVYGYTF
CDR3nt: TGTGCCAGCAGCTTAAGGGGACAGGGAGTATATGGCTACACCTTC

d_gene: -
v_gene: TRBV6-1
abundance: many
j_gene: TRBJ1-1
CDR3aa: CASKNSQGTEAFF
CDR3nt: TGTGCCAGCAAGAATTCGCAGGGTACTGAAGCTTTCTTT

d_gene: -
v_gene: TRBV4-1
abundance: many
j_gene: TRBJ2-4
CDR3aa: CASSQDRNIQYF
CDR3nt: TGCGCCAGCAGCCAAGACCGTAACATTCAGTACTTC

d_gene: -
v_gene: TRBV7-6
abundance: many
j_gene: TRBJ1-4
CDR3aa: CASSSDPATNEKLFF
CDR3nt: TGTGCCAGCAGCTCGGACCCTGCAACTAATGAAAAACTGTTTTTT

d_gene: -
v_gene: TRBV13
abundance: many
j_gene: TRBJ1-3
CDR3aa: CASSLDRASGNTIYF
CDR3nt: TGTGCCAGCAGCTTAGACAGGGCGTCCGGAAACACCATATATTTT

d_gene: -
v_gene: TRBV4-1
abundance: -
j_gene: TRBJ1-2
CDR3aa: CASSQARPQGNYGYTF
CDR3nt: TGCGCCAGCAGCCAAGCCCGACCCCAAGGGAACTATGGCTACACCTTC

d_gene: TRBD2
v_gene: TRBV28
abundance: many
j_gene: TRBJ2-1
CDR3aa: CASTLWVAGGEQFF
CDR3nt: TGTGCCAGCACCCTGTGGGTAGCGGGGGGGGAGCAGTTCTTC

d_gene: TRBD1
v_gene: TRBV20-1
abundance: many
j_gene: TRBJ1-1
CDR3aa: CSAQTLGQGARAFF
CDR3nt: TGCAGTGCCCAGACCTTGGGACAGGGGGCGCGGGCTTTCTTT

d_gene: -
v_gene: TRBV29-1
abundance: -
j_gene: TRBJ1-2
CDR3aa: CSGGGGQAEGYGYTF
CDR3nt: TGCAGCGGGGGGGGGGGGCAGGCTGAAGGCTATGGCTACACCTTC

d_gene: -
v_gene: TRBV29-1
abundance: -
j_gene: TRBJ2-1
CDR3aa: CSVEPSFAGNEQFF
CDR3nt: TGCAGCGTTGAACCCAGCTTTGCCGGGAATGAGCAGTTCTTC

d_gene: -
v_gene: TRBV19
abundance: many
j_gene: TRBJ2-7
CDR3aa: CASSISGTTYEQYF
CDR3nt: TGTGCCAGTAGTATTTCGGGGACCACCTACGAGCAGTACTTC

d_gene: -
v_gene: TRBV3-1
abundance: many
j_gene: TRBJ1-1
CDR3aa: CASSQVDREAFF
CDR3nt: TGTGCCAGCAGCCAAGTCGACCGGGAAGCTTTCTTT

d_gene: TRBD1
v_gene: TRBV3-1
abundance: -
j_gene: TRBJ2-5
CDR3aa: CASSQDYGTGLEETQYF
CDR3nt: TGTGCCAGCAGCCAAGATTACGGGACAGGGCTGGAAGAGACCCAGTACTTC

d_gene: TRBD1
v_gene: TRBV4-1
abundance: few
j_gene: TRBJ2-1
CDR3aa: CASSHGPGQRYNEQFF
CDR3nt: TGCGCCAGCAGCCATGGACCGGGACAGCGATACAATGAGCAGTTCTTC

d_gene: -
v_gene: TRBV2
abundance: many
j_gene: TRBJ1-5
CDR3aa: CASLRDPGPQPQHF
CDR3nt: TGTGCCAGCTTACGGGACCCAGGCCCACAGCCCCAGCATTTT

d_gene: TRBD2
v_gene: TRBV13
abundance: many
j_gene: TRBJ2-1
CDR3aa: CASSPGGIEQFF
CDR3nt: TGTGCCAGCAGCCCGGGGGGGATTGAGCAGTTCTTC

d_gene: -
v_gene: TRBV3-1
abundance: few
j_gene: TRBJ1-2
CDR3aa: CASSTDKGHTF
CDR3nt: TGTGCCAGCAGCACCGACAAGGGACACACCTTC

d_gene: -
v_gene: TRBV4-1
abundance: few
j_gene: TRBJ1-1
CDR3aa: CASSLHRDLNTEAFF
CDR3nt: TGCGCCAGCAGCCTGCACCGGGATTTGAACACTGAAGCTTTCTTT

d_gene: -
v_gene: TRBV19
abundance: -
j_gene: TRBJ1-5
CDR3aa: CASKTASGSNQPQHF
CDR3nt: TGTGCCAGTAAGACGGCCTCGGGGAGCAATCAGCCCCAGCATTTT

d_gene: TRBD2
v_gene: TRBV12-3/TRBV12-4
abundance: -
j_gene: TRBJ2-5
CDR3aa: CASSPGVAGGLETQYF
CDR3nt: TGTGCCAGCAGTCCCGGGGTAGCGGGGGGGCTAGAGACCCAGTACTTC

d_gene: -
v_gene: TRBV6-2/TRBV6-3
abundance: -
j_gene: TRBJ1-1
CDR3aa: CASKTRGAEAFF
CDR3nt: TGTGCCAGCAAAACAAGGGGCGCTGAAGCTTTCTTT

d_gene: TRBD1
v_gene: TRBV6-6
abundance: many
j_gene: TRBJ2-3
CDR3aa: CASSYRQGWTDTQYF
CDR3nt: TGTGCCAGCAGTTACCGACAGGGATGGACAGATACGCAGTATTTT

d_gene: -
v_gene: TRBV29-1
abundance: -
j_gene: TRBJ1-1
CDR3aa: CGFGRGVTEAFF
CDR3nt: TGCGGCTTTGGGCGGGGGGTCACTGAAGCTTTCTTT

d_gene: TRBD2
v_gene: TRBV5-6
abundance: few
j_gene: TRBJ2-3
CDR3aa: CASSLYGGGSTDTQYF
CDR3nt: TGTGCCAGCAGCTTGTATGGCGGGGGTAGCACAGATACGCAGTATTTT

d_gene: -
v_gene: TRBV3-1
abundance: many
j_gene: TRBJ2-3
CDR3aa: CASSQDMSPDTQYF
CDR3nt: TGTGCCAGCAGCCAAGATATGAGCCCAGATACGCAGTATTTT

d_gene: -
v_gene: TRBV6-1
abundance: few
j_gene: TRBJ2-7
CDR3aa: CASTPGQGPYEQYF
CDR3nt: TGTGCCAGTACCCCGGGACAAGGTCCTTACGAGCAGTACTTC

d_gene: -
v_gene: TRBV7-9
abundance: many
j_gene: TRBJ1-2
CDR3aa: CASSFDQPPLKTGTNYGYTF
CDR3nt: TGTGCCAGCAGCTTCGATCAGCCCCCTCTCAAGACAGGCACTAACTATGGCTACACCTTC

d_gene: -
v_gene: TRBV7-9
abundance: many
j_gene: TRBJ1-1
CDR3aa: CASSLMESEAFF
CDR3nt: TGTGCCAGCAGCTTAATGGAGTCTGAAGCTTTCTTT

d_gene: -
v_gene: TRBV4-2
abundance: many
j_gene: TRBJ2-1
CDR3aa: CASSQELDPRRTEQFF
CDR3nt: TGTGCCAGCAGCCAAGAGTTGGATCCTCGAAGGACTGAGCAGTTCTTC

d_gene: -
v_gene: TRBV10-3
abundance: few
j_gene: TRBJ1-1
CDR3aa: CAISDLERLEAFF
CDR3nt: TGTGCCATCAGTGACCTCGAAAGATTGGAGGCTTTCTTT

d_gene: TRBD1
v_gene: TRBV12-3/TRBV12-4
abundance: -
j_gene: TRBJ1-1
CDR3aa: CASVETGGNTEAFF
CDR3nt: TGTGCCAGCGTGGAAACAGGGGGGAACACTGAAGCTTTCTTT

d_gene: TRBD2
v_gene: TRBV5-1
abundance: -
j_gene: TRBJ2-2
CDR3aa: CASSLELAGVKNTGELFF
CDR3nt: TGCGCCAGCAGCTTGGAACTAGCGGGGGTAAAGAACACCGGGGAGCTGTTTTTT

d_gene: -
v_gene: TRBV9
abundance: -
j_gene: TRBJ2-5
CDR3aa: CASSETGTRGETQYF
CDR3nt: TGTGCCAGCAGCGAAACCGGGACAAGGGGAGAGACCCAGTACTTC

d_gene: TRBD2
v_gene: TRBV6-1
abundance: few
j_gene: TRBJ2-7
CDR3aa: CASSEAPGLGYEQYF
CDR3nt: TGTGCCAGCAGTGAGGCCCCGGGACTAGGCTACGAGCAGTACTTC

d_gene: -
v_gene: TRBV27
abundance: -
j_gene: TRBJ2-3
CDR3aa: CASSFRGGSVDTQYF
CDR3nt: TGTGCCAGCAGTTTTCGGGGCGGGTCAGTAGATACGCAGTATTTT

d_gene: -
v_gene: TRBV7-9
abundance: many
j_gene: TRBJ1-5
CDR3aa: CASSRQVNQPQHF
CDR3nt: TGTGCCAGCAGCCGACAGGTCAATCAGCCCCAGCATTTT

d_gene: TRBD2
v_gene: TRBV5-1
abundance: -
j_gene: TRBJ2-1
CDR3aa: CASSPGLAGDYNEQFF
CDR3nt: TGCGCCAGCAGCCCGGGACTAGCGGGGGATTACAATGAGCAGTTCTTC

d_gene: -
v_gene: TRBV19
abundance: -
j_gene: TRBJ2-3
CDR3aa: CASSRFGNTDTQYF
CDR3nt: TGTGCCAGTAGTCGTTTCGGAAACACAGATACGCAGTATTTT

d_gene: -
v_gene: TRBV16
abundance: -
j_gene: TRBJ1-5
CDR3aa: CASSQFPEDQPQHF
CDR3nt: TGTGCCAGCAGCCAATTTCCAGAGGATCAGCCCCAGCATTTT

d_gene: -
v_gene: TRBV3-1
abundance: few
j_gene: TRBJ1-4
CDR3aa: CASSQEETLNEKLFF
CDR3nt: TGTGCCAGCAGCCAAGAAGAGACTCTTAATGAAAAACTGTTTTTT